This TCR beta chain was profiled in a study of cytomegalovirus exposure and HLA in healthy donors. Study-level results: Reportedly, HLA-A and HLA-B alleles of most subjects were accurately predicted from TCR beta. Using a false discovery rate of 0.05, a later analysis showed that 16,000 or so TCR beta sequences were associated with HLA alleles.

The PCR was carried out with 60 Vbeta primers and 13 Jbeta primers. Assay: immunoSEQ multiplex PCR; the TCRdb copy retains only in-frame clones and omits some. The repertoire holds approximately 120,000 clones, under 20% seen once, with less than 3.5% in the top ten. On this clone: What it recognizes is unknown.

CDR3 length: 14 residues. The V gene's germline CDR1 is WSHSY and CDR2 SAAADI. The ends lost 7 bases at V and 9 bases at J; junction bases unmatched: 9. Sequenced input: PBMCs. The V call is TRBV10-2, the J call TRBJ2-1, with 10 bases aligning to TRBD2. This TCR was recovered from a female donor in good health and CMV-seropositive. CDR3: CASTKSGGAREQFF. DNA for the CDR3: TGCGCCAGCACCAAAAGCGGGGGGGCCCGTGAGCAGTTCTTC.